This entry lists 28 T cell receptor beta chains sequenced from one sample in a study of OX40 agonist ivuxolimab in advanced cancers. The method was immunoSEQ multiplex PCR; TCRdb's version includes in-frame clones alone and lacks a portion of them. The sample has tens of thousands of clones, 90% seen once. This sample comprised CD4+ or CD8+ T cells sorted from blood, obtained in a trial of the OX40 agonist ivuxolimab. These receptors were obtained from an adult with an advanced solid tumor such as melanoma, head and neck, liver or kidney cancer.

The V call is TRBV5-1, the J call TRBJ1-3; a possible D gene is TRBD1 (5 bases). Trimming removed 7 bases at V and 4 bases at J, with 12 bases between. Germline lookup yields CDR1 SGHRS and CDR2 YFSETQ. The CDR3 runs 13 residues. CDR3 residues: CASRREVGNTIYF. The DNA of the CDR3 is TGCGCCAGCCGCAGGGAGGTCGGAAACACCATATATTTT.

CDR3 sequence reads: CASSSGQGTAGELFF. The CDR3 DNA reads as TGTGCCAGTAGTAGCGGACAGGGAACCGCCGGGGAGCTGTTTTTT. The chain has TRBV19 and TRBJ2-2, with 8 bases that match TRBD1. The ends lost 4 bases at V and 6 bases at J; junction bases unmatched: 7. Germline CDR1 and CDR2: LNHDA and SQIVND (reference sequence). CDR3 length equals 15 residues.

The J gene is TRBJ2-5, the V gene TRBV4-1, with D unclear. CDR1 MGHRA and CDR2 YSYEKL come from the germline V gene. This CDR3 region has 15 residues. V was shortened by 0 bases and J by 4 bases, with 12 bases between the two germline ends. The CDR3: CASSQDGQNRETQYF. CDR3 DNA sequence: TGCGCCAGCAGCCAAGACGGGCAAAACCGAGAGACCCAGTACTTC.

DNA of the CDR3: TGTGCCACCAGCAGAGAGGTTGGGAATCTCCACTTT. Translation: CATSREVGNLHF. V and J are TRBV15 and TRBJ1-6; the D is unclear. The V gene lost 0 bases and the J gene lost 16 bases, with 10 bases spanning the gap. Per the germline V gene, CDR1 is LNHNV and CDR2 is YYDKDF (reference sequence). The CDR3 totals 12 residues.

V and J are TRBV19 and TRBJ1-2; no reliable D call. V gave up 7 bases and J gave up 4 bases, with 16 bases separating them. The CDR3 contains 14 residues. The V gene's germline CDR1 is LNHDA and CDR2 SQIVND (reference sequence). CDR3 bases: TGTGCCAGTAATCCCCAGACACCCAGCTATGGCTACACCTTC. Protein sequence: CASNPQTPSYGYTF.

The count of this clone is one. CDR3 sequence reads: CASSTRRGGYTF. CDR3 nucleotide sequence: TGTGCCAGCAGCACCAGGAGGGGGGGCTACACCTTC. The V gene is TRBV5-6, the J gene TRBJ1-2, with TRBD1 as a possible D gene (6 bases). The CDR3 totals 12 residues. Trimming pared 4 bases from V and 8 bases from J, leaving 12 bases between. Looked up from germline, CDR1 is SGHDT and CDR2 is YYEEEE.

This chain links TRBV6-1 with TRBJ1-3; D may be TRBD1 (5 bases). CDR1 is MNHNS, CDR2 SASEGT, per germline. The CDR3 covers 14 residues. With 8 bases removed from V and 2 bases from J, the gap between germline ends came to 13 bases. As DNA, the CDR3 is TGTGCCAGCGATCGGGGCAGGGCTGGAAACACCATATATTTT. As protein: CASDRGRAGNTIYF.

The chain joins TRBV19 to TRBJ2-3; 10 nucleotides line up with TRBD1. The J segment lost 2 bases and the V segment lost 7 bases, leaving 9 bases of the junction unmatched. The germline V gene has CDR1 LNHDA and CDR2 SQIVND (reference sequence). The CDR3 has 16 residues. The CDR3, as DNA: TGTGCCAGTAAATCCGGGACAGGGGTAAACACAGATACGCAGTATTTT. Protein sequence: CASKSGTGVNTDTQYF.

The CDR3 coding sequence is TGTGCCAGCAGTTTAGGAGGGACAGGTGATGAAAAACTGTTTTTT. Its protein is CASSLGGTGDEKLFF. The gene calls are TRBV28 and TRBJ1-4, with TRBD1 identical over 8 bases. Germline assignment: CDR1 MDHEN and CDR2 SYDVKM. This CDR3 spans 15 amino acids. V was clipped by 2 bases and J by 6 bases; unmatched bases: 5.

The CDR3 protein is CASSIGQGGYGYTF. The CDR3 coding sequence is TGTGCCAGCAGTATAGGACAGGGGGGCTATGGCTACACCTTC. The rearrangement joins TRBV25-1 to TRBJ1-2; TRBD1 matches at 10 bases. The V gene's germline CDR1 is MGHDK and CDR2 SYGVNS. The CDR3 consists of 14 residues. Trimming cost V 5 bases and J 4 bases; bases outside gene matches: 4.

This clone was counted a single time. The CDR3 coding sequence is TGTGCCAGCAGGCAGACTAGCTCCGGGGAGCTGTTTTTT. Its translation: CASRQTSSGELFF. This chain links TRBV28 with TRBJ2-2, with TRBD2 matching over 7 bases. V lost 6 bases to trimming and J lost 6 bases; unmatched junction nucleotides: 4. The CDR3 loop spans 13 amino acids. Looked up from germline, CDR1 is MDHEN and CDR2 is SYDVKM.

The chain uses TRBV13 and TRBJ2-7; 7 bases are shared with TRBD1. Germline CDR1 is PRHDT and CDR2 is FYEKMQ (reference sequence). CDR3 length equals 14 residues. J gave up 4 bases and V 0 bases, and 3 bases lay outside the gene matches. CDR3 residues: CASSLGARGYEQYF. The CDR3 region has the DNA TGTGCCAGCAGCTTAGGAGCCAGGGGGTACGAGCAGTACTTC.

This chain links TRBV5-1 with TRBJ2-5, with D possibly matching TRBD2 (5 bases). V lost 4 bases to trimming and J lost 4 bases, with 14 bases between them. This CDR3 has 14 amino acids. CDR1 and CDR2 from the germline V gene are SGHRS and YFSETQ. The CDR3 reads CASSTLGFGETQYF. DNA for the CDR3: TGCGCCAGCAGCACACTAGGTTTTGGAGAGACCCAGTACTTC.

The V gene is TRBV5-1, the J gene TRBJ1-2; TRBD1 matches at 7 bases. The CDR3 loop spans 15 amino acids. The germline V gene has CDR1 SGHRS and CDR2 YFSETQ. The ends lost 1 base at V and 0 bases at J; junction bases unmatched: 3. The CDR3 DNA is TGCGCCAGCAGCTTGCACGGGACAGCTAACTATGGCTACACCTTC. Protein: CASSLHGTANYGYTF.

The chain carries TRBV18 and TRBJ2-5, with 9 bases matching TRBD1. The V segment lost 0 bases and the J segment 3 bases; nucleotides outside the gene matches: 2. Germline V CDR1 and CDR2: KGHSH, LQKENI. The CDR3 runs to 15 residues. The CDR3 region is CASSPPGTGKETQYF. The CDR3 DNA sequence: TGTGCCAGCTCACCACCCGGGACAGGGAAAGAGACCCAGTACTTC.

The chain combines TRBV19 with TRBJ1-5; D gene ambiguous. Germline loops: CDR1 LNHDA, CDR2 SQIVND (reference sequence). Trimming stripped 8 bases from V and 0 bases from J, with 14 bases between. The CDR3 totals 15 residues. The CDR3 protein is CASQPTKNSNQPQHF. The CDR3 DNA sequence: TGTGCCAGTCAGCCGACGAAAAATAGCAATCAGCCCCAGCATTTT.

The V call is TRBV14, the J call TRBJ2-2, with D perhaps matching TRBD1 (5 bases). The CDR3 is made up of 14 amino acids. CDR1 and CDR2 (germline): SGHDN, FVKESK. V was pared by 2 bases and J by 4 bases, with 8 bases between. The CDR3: CASSQQGGTGELFF. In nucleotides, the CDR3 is TGTGCCAGCAGCCAACAGGGTGGCACCGGGGAGCTGTTTTTT.

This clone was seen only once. The CDR3 coding sequence is TGTGCCAGCAGTCAGAGCTCCTACGAGCAGTACTTC. This encodes CASSQSSYEQYF. This chain joins TRBV6-5 and TRBJ2-5; D unresolved. The DNA end is more similar to TRBJ2-7, so the J call may be wrong. CDR3 length: 12 residues. Germline lookup yields CDR1 MNHEY and CDR2 SVGAGI.

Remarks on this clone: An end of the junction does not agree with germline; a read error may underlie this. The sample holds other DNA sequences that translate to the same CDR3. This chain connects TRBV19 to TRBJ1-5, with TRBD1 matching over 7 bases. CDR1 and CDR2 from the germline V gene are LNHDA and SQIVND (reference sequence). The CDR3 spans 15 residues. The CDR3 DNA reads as TGTGCCAGTAGTACAGGGGGATGGAGCAATCAGCCCCAACATTTT. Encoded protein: CASSTGGWSNQPQHF.

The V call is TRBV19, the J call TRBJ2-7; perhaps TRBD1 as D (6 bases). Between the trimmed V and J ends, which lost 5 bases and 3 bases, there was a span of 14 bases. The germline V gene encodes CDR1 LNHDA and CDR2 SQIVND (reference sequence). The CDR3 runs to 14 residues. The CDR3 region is CASSSKGVGYEQYF. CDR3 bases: TGTGCCAGTAGTTCAAAGGGGGTTGGCTACGAGCAGTACTTC.

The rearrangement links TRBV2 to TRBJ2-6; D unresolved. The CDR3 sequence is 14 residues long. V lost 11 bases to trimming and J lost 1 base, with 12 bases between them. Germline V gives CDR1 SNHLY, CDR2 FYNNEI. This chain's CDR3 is CALRTSSGANVLTF. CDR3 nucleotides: TGTGCCCTCCGAACATCTTCTGGGGCCAACGTCCTGACTTTC. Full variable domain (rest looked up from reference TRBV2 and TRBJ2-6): EPEVTQTPSHQVTQMGQEVILRCVPISNHLYFYWYRQILGQKVEFLVSFYNNEISEKSEIFDDQFSVERPDGSNFTLKIRSTKLEDSAMYFCALRTSSGANVLTFGAGSRLTVL.

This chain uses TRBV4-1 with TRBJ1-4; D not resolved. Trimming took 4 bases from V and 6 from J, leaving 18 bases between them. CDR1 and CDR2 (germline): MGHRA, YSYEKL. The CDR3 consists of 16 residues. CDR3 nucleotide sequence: TGCGCCAGCAGCCTTCCAGCTCCCCTCTCCCATGAAAAACTGTTTTTT. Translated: CASSLPAPLSHEKLFF.

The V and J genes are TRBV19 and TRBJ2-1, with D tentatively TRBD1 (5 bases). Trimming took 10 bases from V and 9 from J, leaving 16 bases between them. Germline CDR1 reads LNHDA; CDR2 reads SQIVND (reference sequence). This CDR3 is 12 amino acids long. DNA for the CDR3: TGTGCCACCCTGGGCCATACAGGTGAGCAGTTCTTC. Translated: CATLGHTGEQFF.

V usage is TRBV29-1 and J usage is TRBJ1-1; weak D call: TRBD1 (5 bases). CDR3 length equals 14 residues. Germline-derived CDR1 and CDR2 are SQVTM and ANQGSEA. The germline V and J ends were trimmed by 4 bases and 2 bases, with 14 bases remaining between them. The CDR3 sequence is CSVARAADNTEAFF. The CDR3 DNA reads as TGCAGCGTTGCCAGGGCGGCAGACAACACTGAAGCTTTCTTT. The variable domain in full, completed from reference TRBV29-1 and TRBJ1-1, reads SAVISQKPSRDICQRGTSLTIQCQVDSQVTMMFWYRQQPGQSLTLIATANQGSEATYESGFVIDKFPISRPNLTFSTLTVSNMSPEDSSIYLCSVARAADNTEAFFGQGTRLTVV.

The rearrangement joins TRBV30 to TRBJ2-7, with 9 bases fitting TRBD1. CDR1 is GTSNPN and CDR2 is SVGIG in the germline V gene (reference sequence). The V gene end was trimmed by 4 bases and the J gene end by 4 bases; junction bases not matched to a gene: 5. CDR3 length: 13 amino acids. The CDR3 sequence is CAWNRGQGYEQYF. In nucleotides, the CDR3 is TGTGCCTGGAACAGGGGGCAAGGGTACGAGCAGTACTTC.

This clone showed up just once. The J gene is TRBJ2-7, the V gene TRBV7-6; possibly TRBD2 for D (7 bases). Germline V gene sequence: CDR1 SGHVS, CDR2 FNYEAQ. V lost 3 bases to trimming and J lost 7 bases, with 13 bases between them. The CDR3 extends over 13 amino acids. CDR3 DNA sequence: TGTGCCAGCAGCTTGATCGAGGGGGGGGAGCAGTACTTC. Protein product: CASSLIEGGEQYF.

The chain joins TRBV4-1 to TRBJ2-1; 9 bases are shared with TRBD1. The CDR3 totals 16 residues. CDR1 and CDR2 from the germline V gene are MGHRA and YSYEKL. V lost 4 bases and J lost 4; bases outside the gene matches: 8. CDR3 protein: CASSLLGTGTYNEQFF. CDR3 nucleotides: TGCGCCAGCAGCCTCCTCGGGACAGGGACTTACAATGAGCAGTTCTTC.

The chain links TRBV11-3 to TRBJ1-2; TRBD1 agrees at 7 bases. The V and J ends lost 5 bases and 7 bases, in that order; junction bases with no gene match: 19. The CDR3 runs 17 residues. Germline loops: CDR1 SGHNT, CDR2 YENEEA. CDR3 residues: CASSTEKLGQDFSGYTF. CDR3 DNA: TGTGCCAGCAGCACCGAAAAGCTCGGACAGGATTTTTCTGGCTACACCTTC.